Listed below are T cell receptor beta chains from one sample, sequenced in a study of blood T cells in healthy people across ages. TCRdb itself ran the 5' RACE reads through MiXCR, one entry per CDR3 protein. The table shows about 1.4 million distinct CDR3 sequences, with 59% occurring only once. Sequencing was performed on blood. The source is a man between 18 and 29 years old in good health. The CDR3 runs from the conserved cysteine through the conserved F or W. A D gene is named only where the DNA matches it firmly. Size tells how often a clone was seen (once, few, many) or the class of an expanded clone, and some rows leave it out.

few	TRBV29-1	TRBJ2-4	TRBD1	TGCAGCGTTCAGGGGGAGTCCAAAAACATTCAGTACTTC	CSVQGESKNIQYF
few	TRBV20-1	TRBJ2-3	-	TGCAGTGCTAGAGGGACGTACACAGATACGCAGTATTTT	CSARGTYTDTQYF
-	TRBV6-5	TRBJ1-4	-	TGTGCCAGCAGTCGAAACAGCGCAACTAATGAAAAACTGTTTTTT	CASSRNSATNEKLFF
-	TRBV7-7	TRBJ2-3	TRBD2	TGTGCTAGCAGCCTGGGACTAGCGGGTCTCGATACGCAGTATTTT	CASSLGLAGLDTQYF
-	TRBV24-1	TRBJ2-1	-	TGTGCCACCAGTGATTTTTCGACGGATAAGAGCTCCTACAATGAGCAGTTCTTC	CATSDFSTDKSSYNEQFF
-	TRBV4-2	TRBJ2-5	-	TGTGCCAGCAGCCAAATCGTGGGGGGCGAGACCCAGTACTTC	CASSQIVGGETQYF
-	TRBV5-1	TRBJ1-1	TRBD1	TGCGCCACTGCAACCGGGACAGCGAACACTGAAGCTTTCTTT	CATATGTANTEAFF
-	TRBV20-1	TRBJ2-4	TRBD1	TGCAGTGCTATCATACAGGGGATGATGAACATTCAGTACTTC	CSAIIQGMMNIQYF
few	TRBV29-1	TRBJ2-7	-	TGCAGCGTTGAAGAAGGCCGGGAGTCCTACGAGCAGTACTTC	CSVEEGRESYEQYF
-	TRBV13	TRBJ1-6	TRBD1	TGTGCCAGCAGCTTAGGGACAGGGGCTCCGCTCCACTTT	CASSLGTGAPLHF
once	TRBV6-5	TRBJ2-1	-	TGTGCCAGCAGCCCACGTCAGGGCTCGACGCAGTTCTTC	CASSPRQGSTQFF
-	TRBV4-3	TRBJ1-2	-	TGCGCCAGCAGCCCCCGACGCGGGAGGTATGGCTACACCTTC	CASSPRRGRYGYTF
-	TRBV27	TRBJ2-7	-	TGTGCCAGCAGTTTAAGCCCAAAAAGCTACGAGCAGTACTTC	CASSLSPKSYEQYF
-	TRBV20-1	TRBJ1-2	TRBD1	TGCAGTGCTCGATCTAACAGGGGTAGTAACTATGGCTACACCTTC	CSARSNRGSNYGYTF
once	TRBV29-1	TRBJ2-1	-	TGCAGCGTTAAGGGAATCCCGGGGTCCTACAATGAGCAGTTCTTC	CSVKGIPGSYNEQFF
-	TRBV7-9	TRBJ2-3	-	TGTGCCAGCACCCCAGTCGGTCCCACAGATACGCAGTATTTT	CASTPVGPTDTQYF
-	TRBV25-1	TRBJ2-5	-	TGTGCCAGCAGTTACAGCTACTTGGGGGGGGCCTCAGGCGAGACCCAGTACTTC	CASSYSYLGGASGETQYF
-	TRBV20-1	TRBJ2-3	TRBD2	TGCAGTGCTGAACTAGCGCCGAGCACAGATACGCAGTATTTT	CSAELAPSTDTQYF
-	TRBV5-1	TRBJ2-3	TRBD2	TGCGCCAGCAGCTCCCCCCTTGGTCTAGCGGGGGGACGGGATACGCAGTATTTT	CASSSPLGLAGGRDTQYF
-	TRBV11-2	TRBJ1-2	TRBD1	TGTGCCAGCAGAAGGACAGGCCAATATGGCTACACCTTC	CASRRTGQYGYTF
-	TRBV25-1	TRBJ2-3	TRBD2	TGTGCCAGCAGTGAAGGGACTAGCGAGTATACGGATACGCAGTATTTT	CASSEGTSEYTDTQYF
-	TRBV6-1	TRBJ2-1	TRBD2	TGTGCCAGCAGAACCGGGACTAGCGGGACCCTCGGCAATGAGCAGTTCTTC	CASRTGTSGTLGNEQFF
once	TRBV20-1	TRBJ1-1	TRBD1	TGCAGTGCTAGCGGAAGGGACAGGGCATTGAACACTGAAGCTTTCTTT	CSASGRDRALNTEAFF
-	TRBV27	TRBJ1-2	TRBD1	TGTGCCAGCAGTCAGAGGACAGGGCGGGACTATGGCTACACCTTC	CASSQRTGRDYGYTF
-	TRBV4-1	TRBJ2-3	-	TGCGCCAGCAGCGAAAGGACCCCAGCGGCAGATACGCAGTATTTT	CASSERTPAADTQYF
-	TRBV5-6	TRBJ1-2	-	TGTGCCAGCAGCTTGGTTGGGCGGGATAACTATGGCTACACCTTC	CASSLVGRDNYGYTF
few	TRBV24-1	TRBJ2-3	-	TGTGCCACCAGTTCGCCCGGAGATACGCAGTATTTT	CATSSPGDTQYF
few	TRBV20-1	TRBJ2-7	TRBD2	TGCAGTGTCCCGGAGCGGGGAACCTACGAGCAGTACTTC	CSVPERGTYEQYF
-	TRBV5-1	TRBJ2-1	TRBD2	TGCGCCAGCAGCTCCCGACTAGCGGGAGATAATGAGCAGTTCTTC	CASSSRLAGDNEQFF
few	TRBV7-9	TRBJ1-1	-	TGTGCCGGAGCGCTGCCGGGGAACACTGAAGCTTTCTTT	CAGALPGNTEAFF
-	TRBV2	TRBJ2-1	-	TGTGCCAGCAGCGGGCGACAGCTACTCACCAATGAGCAGTTCTTC	CASSGRQLLTNEQFF
-	TRBV11-2	TRBJ2-7	-	TGTGCCAGCAGCTTAAGCGTACTCTACGAGCAGTACTTC	CASSLSVLYEQYF
-	TRBV6-1	TRBJ2-7	TRBD2	TGTGCCAGCAGCGAAACAGGGGCTAGCGGGACCAACGAGCAGTACTTC	CASSETGASGTNEQYF
-	TRBV20-1	TRBJ2-7	TRBD1	TGCAGTGCTGGGCCGGGACAGGGTCGCGAGCAGTATTTC	CSAGPGQGREQYF
-	TRBV6-1	TRBJ2-7	TRBD1	TGTGCCAGCAGCCAATTGGGACAGGTCGGATCCTACGAGCAGTACTTC	CASSQLGQVGSYEQYF
-	TRBV7-6	TRBJ2-3	-	TGTGCCAGCAGCGCGATCCAGGGGTCTAGCACAGATACGCAGTATTTT	CASSAIQGSSTDTQYF
-	TRBV5-4	TRBJ2-1	-	TGTGCCAGCAGCTTGAACGCATTTCGGGCGGTTAATGAGCAGTTCTTC	CASSLNAFRAVNEQFF
-	TRBV20-1	TRBJ2-7	-	TGCAGTGCTGGTGTATACGGGACGGTCTCCTACGAGCAGTACTTC	CSAGVYGTVSYEQYF
-	TRBV7-9	TRBJ1-4	-	TGTGCCAGCAGTAGACCAACTAATGAAAAACTGTTTTTT	CASSRPTNEKLFF
-	TRBV20-1	TRBJ2-1	-	TGCAGTGCCAGGACGGGACTGGGGGACAATGAGCAGTTCTTC	CSARTGLGDNEQFF